The next 7 T cell receptor beta chains were all read from a single sample in a study of shared clonotypes between healthy human individuals. Profiling relied on immunoSEQ multiplex PCR, and the TCRdb table lists in-frame clones only, not all of them. The data hold around 700,000 clones, with about two thirds observed a single time. Sequenced sample: memory CD4+ T cells sorted from blood. Subset reported: CD45RA-negative fraction. These receptors originate from a woman aged 25 to 39 in good health.

The chain joins TRBV4-1 to TRBJ1-1; TRBD1 is a possible D gene (5 bases). CDR1 is MGHRA, CDR2 YSYEKL, per germline. V shed 0 bases and J shed 1 base, with 6 bases lying between them. This CDR3 has 14 amino acids. CDR3 protein: CASSQEGTNTEAFF. DNA for the CDR3: TGCGCCAGCAGCCAAGAAGGGACGAACACTGAAGCTTTCTTT.

This sequence joins TRBV6-5 and TRBJ1-2, with D perhaps matching TRBD1 (5 bases). The CDR3 has 13 amino acids. Germline V gives CDR1 MNHEY, CDR2 SVGAGI. The V end lost 6 bases, the J end lost 4 bases, and 12 bases lay between the germline ends. As DNA, the CDR3 is TGTGCCAGCAGCCCTCCAGGGTTCTATGGCTACACCTTC. Protein sequence: CASSPPGFYGYTF.

The rearrangement uses TRBV27 and TRBJ2-1, with 9 bases matching TRBD1. Per germline, CDR1 MNHEY and CDR2 SMNVEV (reference sequence). J lost 12 bases, V lost 4 bases, and 1 base had no gene match. This CDR3 contains 11 residues. CDR3: CASSSQGAQFF. The CDR3 DNA reads TGTGCCAGCAGTTCACAGGGGGCGCAGTTCTTC.

The gene calls are TRBV5-1 and TRBJ2-2; a possible D gene is TRBD2 (6 bases). Trimming took off 1 base at V and 6 bases at J, with 13 bases between the two ends. The CDR3 has 15 amino acids. In germline, CDR1 is SGHRS, CDR2 YFSETQ. CDR3 DNA: TGCGCCAGCAGCTTGCTGACTAGAGGCGCCGGGGAGCTGTTTTTT. The encoded protein is CASSLLTRGAGELFF.

A remark on this clone: Since a much larger clone is just one base distant, this may be a read error. The chain recombines TRBV7-9 with TRBJ2-3; D remains ambiguous. The CDR3 length is 13 residues. V lost 4 bases, J lost 0 bases, and 5 bases lay in between. In germline, CDR1 is SEHNR, CDR2 FQNEAQ (reference sequence). CDR3: CASSSTSTDTQYF. The CDR3 DNA reads TGTGCCAGCAGCTCAACTAGCACAGATACGCAGTATTTT.

This chain joins TRBV4-2 and TRBJ1-1, with 7 bases fitting TRBD1. With V trimmed by 6 bases and J by 7 bases, 11 bases remained unmatched. Germline loops: CDR1 LGHNA, CDR2 YNFKEQ. CDR3 size: 14 residues. The CDR3 loop reads CASRQTGTLREAFF. CDR3 DNA sequence: TGTGCCAGCAGACAGACAGGGACATTACGTGAAGCTTTCTTT.

The chain recombines TRBV19 with TRBJ2-3, with 12 bases fitting TRBD2. The V segment lost 0 bases and the J segment 9 bases; nucleotides outside the gene matches: 4. This CDR3 has 15 amino acids. Germline values: CDR1 LNHDA, CDR2 SQIVND (reference sequence). The CDR3 DNA reads TGTGCCAGTAGTATAGAGACTAGCGGGAGTGCGACGCAGTATTTT. Translating gives CASSIETSGSATQYF.